These T cell receptor beta chains were read from a single sample in a study of neurological immune-mediated disorders. TCRdb used MiXCR to reprocess the 5' RACE reads, holding one entry per CDR3 protein. The table shows around 38,000 distinct CDR3 sequences, with about 14% occurring only once. Material: CD4+ T cells from blood. The receptors stem from a woman aged 55-75 years with HTLV-1-associated myelopathy (HAM/TSP). Each CDR3 is given with its conserved first and last residue. The D gene is left open where the match is weak. The size entry is marked missing in some rows and otherwise reads once, few, many or a size class.

V gene	clone size	D gene	J gene	CDR3 DNA	CDR3 protein
TRBV20-1	many	NA	TRBJ2-2	TGCAGTGCTGTTTACTCCGGACCAAACACCGGGGAGCTGTTTTTT	CSAVYSGPNTGELFF
TRBV6-1	NA	TRBD1	TRBJ1-2	TGTGCCATCGGTCGACAGGGGCCCATCTCTATTGGCTACACCTTC	CAIGRQGPISIGYTF
TRBV5-1	many	NA	TRBJ2-5	TGCGCCAGCAGCTTGGGCACGGGTCTCAACACAGAGACCCAGTACTTC	CASSLGTGLNTETQYF
TRBV5-1	many	TRBD1	TRBJ2-2	TGCGCCAGCAGCGCAGGGACAGTGAACACCGGGGAGCTGTTTTTT	CASSAGTVNTGELFF
TRBV20-1	many	NA	TRBJ1-2	TGCAGTGCTAACGGTGTCTATGGCTACACCTTC	CSANGVYGYTF